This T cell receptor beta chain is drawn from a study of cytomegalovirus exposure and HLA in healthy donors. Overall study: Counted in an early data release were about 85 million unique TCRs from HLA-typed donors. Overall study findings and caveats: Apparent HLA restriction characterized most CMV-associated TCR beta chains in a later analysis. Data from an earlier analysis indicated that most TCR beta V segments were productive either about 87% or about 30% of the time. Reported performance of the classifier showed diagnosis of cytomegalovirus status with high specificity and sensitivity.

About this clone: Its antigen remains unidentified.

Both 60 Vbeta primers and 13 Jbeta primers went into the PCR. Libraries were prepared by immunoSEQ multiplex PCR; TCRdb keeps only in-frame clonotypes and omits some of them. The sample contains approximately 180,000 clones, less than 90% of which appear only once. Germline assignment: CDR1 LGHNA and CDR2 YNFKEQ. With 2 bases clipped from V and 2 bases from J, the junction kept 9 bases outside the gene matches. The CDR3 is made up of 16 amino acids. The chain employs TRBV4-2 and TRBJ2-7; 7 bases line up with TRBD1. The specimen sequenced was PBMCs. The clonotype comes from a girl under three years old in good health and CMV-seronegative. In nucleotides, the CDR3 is TGTGCCAGCAGCCAACCGCCGGGACAGAGTCCCTACGAGCAGTACTTC. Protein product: CASSQPPGQSPYEQYF.